Below are 27 T cell receptor beta chains sequenced from a single sample in a study of blood T cell repertoires in COVID-19. TCRdb keeps only in-frame clones here, not all; method: immunoSEQ multiplex PCR. Found here are tens of thousands of clones, around nine tenths of them singletons; the top ten hold approximately 2.2%. The sequencing input was peripheral blood. Every receptor here comes from a man aged 50 to 59 with acute or convalescent COVID-19.

The V call is TRBV9, the J call TRBJ2-1; 8 positions match TRBD1. This CDR3 contains 14 residues. V lost 3 bases, J lost 3 bases, and 2 bases stayed unmatched. CDR1 is SGDLS and CDR2 is YYNGEE in the germline V gene. In nucleotides, the CDR3 is TGTGCCAGCAGCGCGACAGGGGTCTACAATGAGCAGTTCTTC. Encoded protein: CASSATGVYNEQFF.

This clone was counted a single time. The chain has TRBV6-1 and TRBJ2-7; D gene ambiguous. V was trimmed by 1 base and J by 1 base, leaving 11 bases between them. Germline values: CDR1 MNHNS, CDR2 SASEGT. CDR3 length equals 15 residues. CDR3 sequence reads: CASSEGLYGSYEQYF. In DNA, the CDR3 is TGTGCCAGCAGTGAAGGGCTGTATGGTTCCTACGAGCAGTACTTC.

The chain employs TRBV5-1 and TRBJ1-4, with D perhaps TRBD1 (6 bases). CDR3 length: 17 amino acids. The V and J ends lost 0 bases and 3 bases respectively, with 15 bases between them. Germline V lookup: CDR1 SGHRS, CDR2 YFSETQ. CDR3 nucleotide sequence: TGCGCCAGCAGCTTGGCCATATCAGGACAGTCTAATGAAAAACTGTTTTTT. Translating gives CASSLAISGQSNEKLFF.

The chain has TRBV7-2 and TRBJ1-2, with 12 bases matching TRBD1. The CDR3 totals 16 residues. V shed 5 bases and J 5 bases; nucleotides not matched to a gene: 9. From germline, CDR1 is SGHTA and CDR2 FQGNSA. Here the CDR3 reads CASSLAGQGALYGYTF. In nucleotides, the CDR3 is TGTGCCAGCAGCCTGGCGGGACAGGGGGCGCTATATGGCTACACCTTC.

The chain has TRBV7-6 and TRBJ2-3, with TRBD1 identical over 7 bases. Germline lookup yields CDR1 SGHVS and CDR2 FNYEAQ. Trimming removed 3 bases from V and 11 bases from J; junction bases left unmatched: 11. The CDR3 runs to 14 residues. In nucleotides, the CDR3 is TGTGCCAGCAGCTTTGTTACGGCCGGGGACAGGCAGTATTTT. As protein: CASSFVTAGDRQYF.

The CDR3 DNA is TGTGCCAGCTCACCATCTGATCAGCCCCAGCATTTT. It is translated as CASSPSDQPQHF. The chain combines TRBV18 with TRBJ1-5; D is ambiguous. Germline CDR1 is KGHSH and CDR2 is LQKENI. V shed 2 bases and J shed 5 bases, with 4 bases lying between them. This CDR3 region has 12 residues.

V gene TRBV5-6 combines with J gene TRBJ2-1; TRBD2 agrees at 13 bases. CDR1 SGHDT and CDR2 YYEEEE come from the germline V gene. The CDR3 sequence is 15 residues long. V was pared by 5 bases and J by 4 bases, with 3 bases of the junction left unmatched. The DNA of the CDR3 is TGTGCCAGCAGGGGACTAGCGGGAACTTACAATGAGCAGTTCTTC. Translating it yields CASRGLAGTYNEQFF.

The chain carries TRBV6-5 and TRBJ1-1; D possibly corresponds to TRBD1 (5 bases). The CDR3 is 13 amino acids. CDR1 is MNHEY and CDR2 is SVGAGI in the germline V gene. Trimming pared 0 bases from V and 11 bases from J, leaving 13 bases between. The CDR3, as DNA: TGTGCCAGCAGTTACTCAGCCAGCGGGGCGGCTTTCTTT. This codes for CASSYSASGAAFF.

The V and J genes are TRBV6-5 and TRBJ2-3; TRBD2 matches 9 bases. The CDR3 extends over 14 amino acids. The germline gives CDR1 MNHEY, CDR2 SVGAGI. The ends lost 6 bases at V and 4 bases at J; junction bases unmatched: 5. The chain's CDR3 is CASSGSGGADTQYF. The CDR3, as DNA: TGTGCCAGCAGCGGTAGCGGGGGTGCAGATACGCAGTATTTT.

This chain connects TRBV6-5 to TRBJ1-2; TRBD1 is a possible D gene (5 bases). The CDR3 totals 15 residues. Germline CDR1 reads MNHEY; CDR2 reads SVGAGI. The germline V and J ends were trimmed by 7 bases and 6 bases, with 21 bases remaining between them. The CDR3 loop is CASISRGAPGDGYTF. The CDR3 nucleotides are TGTGCCAGCATCTCCCGCGGGGCACCCGGAGATGGCTACACCTTC.

This sequence joins TRBV6-5 and TRBJ2-7, with D perhaps TRBD2 (7 bases). Looked up from germline, CDR1 is MNHEY and CDR2 is SVGAGI. V dropped 5 bases and J dropped 4 bases, with 15 bases sitting between them. CDR3 length equals 14 residues. CDR3: CASSTGRGGYEQYF. CDR3 bases: TGTGCCAGCAGTACAGGGAGGGGGGGTTACGAGCAGTACTTC.

The rearrangement links TRBV4-3 to TRBJ1-4; no firm D call. V dropped 3 bases and J dropped 8 bases, with 16 bases sitting between them. The germline V gene encodes CDR1 LGHNA and CDR2 YSLEER. The CDR3 spans 15 residues. This CDR3 is CASSQNWREQEKLFF. In nucleotides, the CDR3 is TGCGCCAGCAGCCAGAATTGGAGGGAACAAGAAAAACTGTTTTTT.

The V gene is TRBV13, the J gene TRBJ1-2; D ambiguous. In germline, CDR1 is PRHDT, CDR2 FYEKMQ (reference sequence). The length of the CDR3 is 14 residues. V shed 3 bases and J shed 3 bases, with 11 bases lying between them. CDR3 loop: CASSFGATHYGYTF. CDR3 DNA: TGTGCCAGCAGCTTCGGAGCGACCCACTATGGCTACACCTTC.

CDR3 region: CASSVRQGLGETQYF. The CDR3 nucleotides read TGTGCCAGCAGCGTAAGGCAGGGGCTTGGGGAGACCCAGTACTTC. The V gene is TRBV9, the J gene TRBJ2-5; possibly TRBD1 for D (6 bases). CDR3 length: 15 residues. Germline CDR1 reads SGDLS; CDR2 reads YYNGEE. Deletions cut 1 base from V and 5 bases from J, with 15 bases between.

This chain joins TRBV30 and TRBJ2-2, with a possible D match to TRBD2 (6 bases). The length of the CDR3 is 15 residues. V lost 0 bases to trimming and J lost 3 bases, with 11 bases between them. Germline CDR1 and CDR2: GTSNPN and SVGIG (reference sequence). The CDR3 is CAWSVVEGYTGELFF. DNA for the CDR3: TGTGCCTGGAGTGTAGTGGAGGGCTACACCGGGGAGCTGTTTTTT.

The V and J genes are TRBV7-9 and TRBJ2-7, with D possibly TRBD1 on 6 matching bases. The CDR3 length is 13 residues. Germline lookup yields CDR1 SEHNR and CDR2 FQNEAQ (reference sequence). V dropped 4 bases and J dropped 6 bases, with 13 bases sitting between them. CDR3 region: CASSSSGTSEQYV. The CDR3 DNA is TGTGCCAGCAGCTCCTCCGGGACATCCGAGCAGTACGTC.

The chain carries TRBV19 and TRBJ1-5, with 7 nucleotides matching TRBD1. Unmatched junction bases numbered 15, after V lost 5 bases and J lost 11 bases. From germline, CDR1 is LNHDA and CDR2 SQIVND (reference sequence). The CDR3 is made up of 15 amino acids. The CDR3 DNA is TGTGCCAGTAGTCCCCGGGACAGCGCCTCAAAGACCCAGCATTTT. This sequence encodes CASSPRDSASKTQHF.

The chain employs TRBV25-1 and TRBJ2-2; the match to TRBD1 covers 9 bases. After removal of 7 bases from V and 6 bases from J, the junction contained 3 bases not matched to a gene. CDR1 is MGHDK and CDR2 is SYGVNS in the germline V gene. The CDR3 is 13 amino acids. The CDR3 protein is CASKRQGAGELFF. As DNA, the CDR3 is TGTGCCAGCAAGAGACAGGGGGCCGGGGAGCTGTTTTTT.

The chain combines TRBV7-8 with TRBJ2-3; 7 bases fit TRBD2. The CDR3 is 14 residues long. The germline V gene encodes CDR1 SGHVS and CDR2 FQNEAQ. With V trimmed by 5 bases and J by 2 bases, 4 bases remained unmatched. CDR3 loop: CASSPGTITDTQYF. The CDR3 DNA reads as TGTGCCAGCAGCCCCGGGACTATCACAGATACGCAGTATTTT.

This clone has only a few counts. The chain links TRBV19 to TRBJ1-5, with D uncertain. Germline assignment: CDR1 LNHDA and CDR2 SQIVND (reference sequence). This CDR3 region has 15 residues. Trimming took off 0 bases at V and 0 bases at J, with 6 bases between the two ends. The DNA of the CDR3 is TGTGCCAGTAGTATAGAGGCATATAGCAATCAGCCCCAGCATTTT. Residues: CASSIEAYSNQPQHF. The full variable domain, completed using reference TRBV19 and TRBJ1-5, is DGGITQSPKYLFRKEGQNVTLSCEQNLNHDAMYWYRQDPGQGLRLIYYSQIVNDFQKGDIAEGYSVSREKKESFPLTVTSAQKNPTAFYLCASSIEAYSNQPQHFGDGTRLSIL.

The V and J genes are TRBV4-1 and TRBJ2-5; D may be TRBD1 (5 bases). Germline CDR1 and CDR2: MGHRA and YSYEKL. V was cut by 11 bases and J by 6 bases, with 19 bases left in between. CDR3 length equals 13 residues. The CDR3 coding sequence is TGCGCCCCCAGAAGACAGTCACGAAAGACCCAGTACTTC. Translation gives CAPRRQSRKTQYF.

A single count supports this clone. J is TRBJ2-5 and V is TRBV21-1; the table names TRBD1, a call not compared with the DNA. TRBV21-1 is flagged as a pseudogene. This CDR3 is built from 18 residues. The CDR3 bases are TGTGCCAGCAGCAATCAGAAGGCGCCGGACAGGTGGTTAAAGACCCAGTACTTC. Translating it yields CASSNQKAPDRWLKTQYF.

The count of this clone is one. The chain couples TRBV19 to TRBJ2-1, with a weak D call TRBD2 (6 bases). The CDR3 contains 14 residues. The V and J ends lost 5 bases and 4 bases respectively, with 12 bases between them. The V gene's germline CDR1 is LNHDA and CDR2 SQIVND (reference sequence). CDR3 amino acids: CASSYRDSYNEQFF. As DNA, the CDR3 is TGTGCCAGTAGTTACCGGGACTCATACAATGAGCAGTTCTTC.

V and J are TRBV4-3 and TRBJ1-5, with TRBD1 identical over 7 bases. The CDR3 loop spans 14 amino acids. Germline trimming cut 3 bases from V and 7 bases from J; bases unmatched to any gene: 6. Germline values: CDR1 LGHNA, CDR2 YSLEER. The CDR3 reads CASSQYYRGQPQHF. Here the CDR3 DNA reads TGCGCCAGCAGCCAGTATTACAGGGGACAGCCCCAGCATTTT.

This chain uses TRBV5-6 with TRBJ2-5; 10 nucleotides match TRBD1. Germline CDR1 is SGHDT and CDR2 is YYEEEE. V dropped 1 base and J dropped 5; count of bases not matched to a gene: 8. The CDR3 totals 16 residues. For the CDR3, the DNA is TGTGCCAGCAGCTTGTATCCGACAGGGGGCGACGAGACCCAGTACTTC. Its protein is CASSLYPTGGDETQYF.

The rearrangement links TRBV2 to TRBJ1-5; 10 bases match TRBD1. The CDR3 sequence is 14 residues long. The germline V gene encodes CDR1 SNHLY and CDR2 FYNNEI. Trimming took 6 bases from V and 3 from J; bases not matched to a gene: 2. The CDR3 loop reads CASRTGGINQPQHF. The CDR3 nucleotides read TGTGCCAGCAGGACAGGGGGCATCAATCAGCCCCAGCATTTT.

V gene TRBV5-6 combines with J gene TRBJ1-5; weak D call: TRBD1 (6 bases). The CDR3 spans 16 residues. Germline V gives CDR1 SGHDT, CDR2 YYEEEE. Trimming removed 1 base at V and 0 bases at J, with 11 bases between. The CDR3 DNA follows: TGTGCCAGCAGCTTGTTTAGGACAGATAGCAATCAGCCCCAGCATTTT. Translating gives CASSLFRTDSNQPQHF.